A selection of T cell receptor beta chains follows, all from one sample in a study of Ad26.COV2.S vaccination and SARS-CoV-2 variants. Profiling relied on immunoSEQ multiplex PCR, and the TCRdb table lists in-frame clones only, not all of them. This sample carries about 390,000 clones, roughly 90% of them seen once, and the ten largest clones take 1.5% to 2%. The sample here was peripheral blood, taken in a trial of Ad26.COV2.S vaccine versus placebo. All receptors derive from a person aged 18-60 years who received the Ad26.COV2.S COVID-19 vaccine or a placebo. CDR3s include the opening cysteine and the closing phenylalanine or tryptophan. Each record gives: J gene, D gene, V gene, CDR3 protein. The D gene is left open where the match is weak.

TRBJ1-2	NA	TRBV28	CASKRTFYGYTF
TRBJ1-4	NA	TRBV4-3	CASSQDRSVFGVWTNEKLFF
TRBJ1-2	TRBD1	TRBV10-3	CAIRTGDDYGYTF
TRBJ2-7	NA	TRBV24-1	CATSLGGEQYF
TRBJ2-5	NA	TRBV9	CASSVGRGDLQETQYF
TRBJ1-5	NA	TRBV21-1	CASSKGGQPQHF
TRBJ1-2	TRBD1	TRBV6-6	CASRRHRQGFDGYTF
TRBJ2-7	TRBD1	TRBV14	CASSQGTGDPYEQYF
TRBJ1-1	NA	TRBV6-5	CASSYSHLMGTEAFF
TRBJ2-5	NA	TRBV5-1	CASSLQGRVETQYF
TRBJ2-7	TRBD1	TRBV9	CASSVGGQGLYEQYF
TRBJ1-3	NA	TRBV27	CASSLRAGTGNTIYF
TRBJ2-5	TRBD2	TRBV28	CASRRPSGSEETQYF
TRBJ2-3	TRBD1	TRBV28	CASKRDRVPDTQYF
TRBJ2-5	NA	TRBV19	CASSTTFWNKETQYF
TRBJ2-1	TRBD1	TRBV6-2/TRBV6-3	CASSHGGDRGLGEQFF
TRBJ2-7	NA	TRBV6-2/TRBV6-3	CASSSARMRSEQYF
TRBJ2-7	NA	TRBV5-1	CASSLGARQSPSYEQYF
TRBJ2-3	NA	TRBV9	CASSVPPTDTQYF
TRBJ2-2	NA	TRBV4-3	CASSQFQGSNTGELFF